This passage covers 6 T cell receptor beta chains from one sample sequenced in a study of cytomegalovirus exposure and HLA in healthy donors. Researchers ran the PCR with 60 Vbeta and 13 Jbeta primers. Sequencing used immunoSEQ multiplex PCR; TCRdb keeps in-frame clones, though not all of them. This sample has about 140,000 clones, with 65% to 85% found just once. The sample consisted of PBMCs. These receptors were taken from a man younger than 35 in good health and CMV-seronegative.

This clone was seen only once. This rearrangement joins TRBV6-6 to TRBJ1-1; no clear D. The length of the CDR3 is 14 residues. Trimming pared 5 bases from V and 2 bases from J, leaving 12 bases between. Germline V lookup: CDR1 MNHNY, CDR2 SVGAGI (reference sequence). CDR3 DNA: TGTGCCAGCAGTCAGCGGGGAGGCAACACTGAAGCTTTCTTT. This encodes CASSQRGGNTEAFF.

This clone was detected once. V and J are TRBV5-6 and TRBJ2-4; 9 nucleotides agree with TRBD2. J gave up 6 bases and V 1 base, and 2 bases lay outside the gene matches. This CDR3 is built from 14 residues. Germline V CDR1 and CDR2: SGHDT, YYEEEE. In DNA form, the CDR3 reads TGTGCCAGCAGCTTGCCAGCGGGGGGAAACATTCAGTACTTC. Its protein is CASSLPAGGNIQYF.

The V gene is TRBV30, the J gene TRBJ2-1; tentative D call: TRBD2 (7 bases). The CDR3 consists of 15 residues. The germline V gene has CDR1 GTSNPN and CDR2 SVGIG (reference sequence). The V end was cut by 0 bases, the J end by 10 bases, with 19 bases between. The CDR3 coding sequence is TGTGCCTGGAGTGTACAGGGAGGGATAAGGGGCGAGCAGTTCTTC. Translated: CAWSVQGGIRGEQFF.

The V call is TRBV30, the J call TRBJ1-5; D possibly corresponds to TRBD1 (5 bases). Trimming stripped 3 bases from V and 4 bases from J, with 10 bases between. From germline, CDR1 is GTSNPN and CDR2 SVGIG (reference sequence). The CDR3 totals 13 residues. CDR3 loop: CAWRAGTNQPQHF. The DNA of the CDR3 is TGTGCCTGGAGAGCAGGGACTAATCAGCCCCAGCATTTT.

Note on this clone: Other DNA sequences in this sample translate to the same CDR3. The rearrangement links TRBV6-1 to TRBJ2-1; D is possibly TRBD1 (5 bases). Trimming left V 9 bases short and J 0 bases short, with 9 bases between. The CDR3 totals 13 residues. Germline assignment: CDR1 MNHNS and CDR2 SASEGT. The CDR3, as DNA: TGTGCCAGTCCCAGGGACTCCTACAATGAGCAGTTCTTC. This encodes CASPRDSYNEQFF.

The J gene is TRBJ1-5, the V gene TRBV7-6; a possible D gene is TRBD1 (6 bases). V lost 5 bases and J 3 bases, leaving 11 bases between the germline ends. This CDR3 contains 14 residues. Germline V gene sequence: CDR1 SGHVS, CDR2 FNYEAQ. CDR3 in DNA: TGTGCCAGCAGCAACAGGGTTGACAATCAGCCCCAGCATTTT. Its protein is CASSNRVDNQPQHF.